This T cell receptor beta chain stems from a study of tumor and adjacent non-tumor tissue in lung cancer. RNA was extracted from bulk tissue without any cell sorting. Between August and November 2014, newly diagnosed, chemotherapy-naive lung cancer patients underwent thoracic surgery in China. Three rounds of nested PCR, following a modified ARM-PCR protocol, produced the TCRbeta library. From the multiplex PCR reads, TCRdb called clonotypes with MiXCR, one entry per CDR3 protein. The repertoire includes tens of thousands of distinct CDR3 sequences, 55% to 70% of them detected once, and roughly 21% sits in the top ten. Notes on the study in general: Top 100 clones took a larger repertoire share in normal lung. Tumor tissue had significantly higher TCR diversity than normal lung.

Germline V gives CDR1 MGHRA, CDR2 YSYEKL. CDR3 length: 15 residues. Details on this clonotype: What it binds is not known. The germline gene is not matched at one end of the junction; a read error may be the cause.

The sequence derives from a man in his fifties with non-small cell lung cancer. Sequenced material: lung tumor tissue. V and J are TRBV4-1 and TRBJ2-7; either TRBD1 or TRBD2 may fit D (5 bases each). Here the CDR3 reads CASNHPGPTSYEQYF. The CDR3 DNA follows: TGCGCCAGCAACCACCCGGGACCCACCTCCTACGAGCAATACTTC.